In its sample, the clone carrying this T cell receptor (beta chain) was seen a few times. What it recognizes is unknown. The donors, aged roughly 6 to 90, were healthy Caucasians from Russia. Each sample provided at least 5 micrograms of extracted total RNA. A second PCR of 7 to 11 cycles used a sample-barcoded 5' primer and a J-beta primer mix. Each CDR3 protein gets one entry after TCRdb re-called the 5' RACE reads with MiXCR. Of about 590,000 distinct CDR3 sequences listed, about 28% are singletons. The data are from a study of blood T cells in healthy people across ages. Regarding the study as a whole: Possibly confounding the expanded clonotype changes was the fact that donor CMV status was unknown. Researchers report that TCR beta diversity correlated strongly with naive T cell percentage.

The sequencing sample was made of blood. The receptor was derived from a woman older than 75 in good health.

This CDR3 reads CASSSVGTGGDEQYF. As DNA, the CDR3 is TGCGCCAGCAGCTCGGTCGGGACAGGGGGGGACGAGCAGTACTTC. V is TRBV5-1 and J is TRBJ2-7; TRBD1 matches at 11 bases. V was clipped by 3 bases and J by 5 bases; unmatched bases: 7. Germline loops: CDR1 SGHRS, CDR2 YFSETQ. The CDR3 loop spans 15 amino acids.